This is a list of T cell receptor beta chains from one sample in a study of cytomegalovirus exposure and HLA in healthy donors. Data came from immunoSEQ multiplex PCR; TCRdb stores just in-frame clones and leaves some out. The table records hundreds of thousands of clones, 70% to 90% of them present only once. Sequencing was carried out using PBMCs. The receptors here all came from a woman under 30 in good health and CMV-seronegative. CDR3s include the opening cysteine and the closing phenylalanine or tryptophan. A D gene is named only where the DNA matches it firmly.

V,D,J,CDR3
TRBV25-1,.,TRBJ1-2,CASSGGNRRHGYTF
TRBV28,.,TRBJ2-7,CASSPSSYEQYF
TRBV2,TRBD1,TRBJ1-1,CASRGTGFDTEAFF
TRBV18,.,TRBJ2-7,CASSLGYYEQYF
TRBV25-1,TRBD1,TRBJ1-1,CASRETGGMNTEAFF
TRBV2,.,TRBJ2-1,CASPTGYNEQFF
TRBV2,TRBD1,TRBJ2-3,CASSRDSTADTQYF
TRBV4-1,.,TRBJ1-5,CASSQVYGGGWPQHF
TRBV18,TRBD1,TRBJ1-5,CASSSSGQGRQPQHF
TRBV6-4,TRBD2,TRBJ2-7,CASSASLAGGNEQYF
TRBV19,.,TRBJ2-7,CASSIRMSAASPYEQYF